This T cell receptor (beta chain) was captured in a study of cytomegalovirus exposure and HLA in healthy donors. Study findings and constraints: It is likely that the observed cluster of highly shared sequence variants was a sequencing artifact. The classifier reportedly diagnosed cytomegalovirus status with high specificity and sensitivity. A previous analysis found most TCR beta V segments productive roughly 87% or roughly 30% of the time.

Donors consisted of healthy bone marrow donors. This clone was recorded only once. Its matching antigen is unknown. The CDR3 has 15 residues. With 8 bases clipped from V and 0 bases from J, the junction kept 5 bases outside the gene matches. Per germline, CDR1 WNHNN and CDR2 SYGVQD (reference sequence). A multiplex PCR was run with 60 Vbeta primers and 13 Jbeta primers. Measured with immunoSEQ multiplex PCR; TCRdb has only the in-frame clones, and not every one. The sample holds roughly 150,000 clones, around 85% seen once. The clonotype originates from a man between 45 and 60 years old in good health and CMV-seropositive. V and J are TRBV10-1 and TRBJ2-3, with 10 bases matching TRBD1. Material: PBMCs. DNA of the CDR3: TGCGCCAGCGGGGACAGGGGCTTCAGCACAGATACGCAGTATTTT. Translating gives CASGDRGFSTDTQYF.